Listed below are T cell receptor beta chains from one sample, sequenced in a study of CD8+ T cells in alopecia areata. Assay: immunoSEQ multiplex PCR; the TCRdb copy retains only in-frame clones and omits some. This repertoire shows over 150,000 clones, approximately 60% found once; its top ten account for around 3.2%. Sequencing was performed on CD4+ T cells sorted from blood, taken at week 4, from a patient treated with tofacitinib. The receptors derive from a human donor with alopecia areata. The CDR3 runs from the conserved cysteine through the conserved F or W. The D gene is left open where the match is weak. Clone size appears in some rows only: once, few, many, or a class for an expanded clone.

clone_size j_call v_call d_call cdr3_aa
- TRBJ2-5 TRBV7-9 TRBD1 CASSTRPRGRDRFETQYF
- TRBJ2-3 TRBV9 TRBD2 CASSGTSREDTQYF
few TRBJ1-2 TRBV19 - CASKEASGYTF
- TRBJ1-1 TRBV29-1 - CSVGLRMNTEAFF
few TRBJ2-2 TRBV9 TRBD1 CASRQGAENTGELFF
- TRBJ2-2 TRBV30 - CAWSTNSGVGELFF
- TRBJ2-7 TRBV25-1 - CASSDPRRGPSYEQYF
few TRBJ1-3 TRBV7-2 - CASSLAQGTGNTIYF
- TRBJ2-5 TRBV7-9 - CASSLGGEETQYF
- TRBJ2-5 TRBV5-1 - CASSLGGRGQETQYF
- TRBJ2-3 TRBV25-1 - CASGRTWGTDTQYF
- TRBJ2-7 TRBV21-1 - CASSKDPDQYF
- TRBJ2-3 TRBV29-1 - CSVGGSQYF
- TRBJ1-6 TRBV7-2 TRBD1 CASSYGTGGSDNSPLHF
few TRBJ2-7 TRBV10-3 TRBD1 CAIRGTGDKQYF
few TRBJ1-6 TRBV18 - CASSPGPNNSPLHF
- TRBJ1-1 TRBV9 TRBD1 CASSSDRGTFF
few TRBJ2-6 TRBV27 - CASTPWGSGANVLTF
- TRBJ2-7 TRBV5-1 - CASSNRMGQGGEQYF
- TRBJ2-7 TRBV9 - CASSVGGTGSSYEQYF
- TRBJ1-2 TRBV29-1 TRBD1 CSVDRADGYTF
once TRBJ2-4 TRBV29-1 - CSVRGRMGYIQYF
- TRBJ1-6 TRBV6-5 TRBD1 CASGRGTGDNSPLHF
- TRBJ1-1 TRBV30 - CAWSVTRVTEAFF
few TRBJ2-2 TRBV28 TRBD1 CASSPRTGGYGELFF
many TRBJ1-5 TRBV5-4 TRBD1 CASSLLDRGHPQHF
- TRBJ2-2 TRBV5-1 - CASSFGGNGELFF
- TRBJ2-5 TRBV11-2 - CASSFSGGEGETQYF
- TRBJ2-1 TRBV5-1 TRBD1 CASSKTAGQGIGEQFF